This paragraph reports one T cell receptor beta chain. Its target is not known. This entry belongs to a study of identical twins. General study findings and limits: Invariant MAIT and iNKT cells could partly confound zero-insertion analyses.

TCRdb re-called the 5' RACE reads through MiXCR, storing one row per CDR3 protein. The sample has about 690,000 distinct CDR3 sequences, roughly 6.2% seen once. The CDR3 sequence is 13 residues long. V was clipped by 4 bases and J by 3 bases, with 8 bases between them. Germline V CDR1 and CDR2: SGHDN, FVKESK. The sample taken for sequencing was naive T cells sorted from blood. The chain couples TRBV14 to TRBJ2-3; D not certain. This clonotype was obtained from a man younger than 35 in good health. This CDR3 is CASSRTFTDTQYF. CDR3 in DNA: TGTGCCAGCAGCCGAACCTTTACAGATACGCAGTATTTT.